These 17 T cell receptor beta chains were all obtained from the same sample, sequenced in a study of blood T cell repertoires in COVID-19. Only in-frame clones appear in the TCRdb table, and some are missing; sequencing was by immunoSEQ multiplex PCR. Of roughly 67,000 clones listed, around 85% are singletons. The sequenced sample was peripheral blood. Source of these receptors: a man aged 50 or older with active COVID-19.

CDR3 DNA: TGTGCCAGCAGTTTCGCAGGACAGGGGGCGCAGGGGCAGTTCTTC. Translating it yields CASSFAGQGAQGQFF. This chain joins TRBV28 and TRBJ2-1; TRBD1 aligns across 11 bases. The CDR3 extends over 15 amino acids. With V trimmed by 3 bases and J by 12 bases, 10 bases remained unmatched. Germline V gene lookup returns CDR1 MDHEN and CDR2 SYDVKM.

V usage is TRBV5-4 and J usage is TRBJ2-3, with D tentatively TRBD2 (6 bases). The CDR3 is 14 residues long. Trimming left V 3 bases short and J 3 bases short, with 11 bases between. The germline gives CDR1 SGHNT, CDR2 YYREEE (reference sequence). As DNA, the CDR3 is TGTGCCAGCAGCTCCGAGACTAGAACAGATACGCAGTATTTT. Translating it yields CASSSETRTDTQYF.

The V and J genes are TRBV2 and TRBJ2-7; the match to TRBD2 covers 10 bases. Losses at the gene ends were 6 bases for V and 4 bases for J; bases not matched to a gene: 9. CDR1 is SNHLY, CDR2 FYNNEI, per germline. CDR3 length: 15 residues. In DNA, the CDR3 is TGTGCCAGCAGAACCTCTAGCGGGAGTTTATACGAGCAGTACTTC. Protein sequence: CASRTSSGSLYEQYF.

The chain recombines TRBV5-1 with TRBJ1-1, with D possibly being TRBD1 (5 bases). Trimming left V 4 bases short and J 1 base short, with 14 bases between. The CDR3 is 15 residues long. Germline assignment: CDR1 SGHRS and CDR2 YFSETQ. The CDR3 reads CASSLGPGENTEAFF. In nucleotides, the CDR3 is TGCGCCAGCAGCCTGGGACCGGGGGAGAACACTGAAGCTTTCTTT.

The CDR3 region has the DNA TGTGCCAGCAGTTTAGCGAGGAATGAGCAGTACTTC. Translation: CASSLARNEQYF. V usage is TRBV12-3 or TRBV12-4 and J usage is TRBJ2-7; D is unclear. V lost 0 bases, J lost 7 bases, and 7 bases lay in between. The CDR3 covers 12 residues.

The J gene is TRBJ2-7, the V gene TRBV6-1; no clear D. V dropped 3 bases and J dropped 1 base, with 10 bases sitting between them. Germline V gene lookup returns CDR1 MNHNS and CDR2 SASEGT. The CDR3 runs to 14 residues. The CDR3 bases are TGTGCCAGCAGTGAGCAGCTCGGGTCCTACGAGCAGTACTTC. This codes for CASSEQLGSYEQYF.

The chain couples TRBV7-8 to TRBJ1-1; 8 bases agree with TRBD1. Per germline, CDR1 SGHVS and CDR2 FQNEAQ. This CDR3 contains 13 residues. Trimming at V came to 7 bases and at J to 1 base, leaving 2 bases not matched to a gene. This chain's CDR3 is CASTGQENTEAFF. The CDR3 DNA sequence: TGTGCCAGCACGGGACAGGAGAACACTGAAGCTTTCTTT.

V gene TRBV11-2 combines with J gene TRBJ2-2, with D perhaps matching TRBD1 (6 bases). The ends were cut back, 1 base at V and 1 base at J, with 7 bases in the middle. The CDR3 is made up of 15 amino acids. CDR1 and CDR2 from the germline V gene are SGHAT and FQNNGV. The CDR3 DNA sequence: TGTGCCAGCAGCTTAGGAGGGGGGAACACCGGGGAGCTGTTTTTT. It yields the protein CASSLGGGNTGELFF.

The chain joins TRBV12-3 or TRBV12-4 to TRBJ2-2, with D possibly TRBD1 on 5 matching bases. The CDR3 runs 12 residues. V lost 5 bases and J lost 7, with 8 bases in between. CDR3 coding DNA: TGTGCCAGCAGTCAAGGGGTCGGGGAGCTGTTTTTT. It yields the protein CASSQGVGELFF.

The chain has TRBV7-2 and TRBJ2-1, with TRBD1 identical over 7 bases. J lost 7 bases, V lost 1 base, and 7 bases had no gene match. Germline V gene data show CDR1 as SGHTA and CDR2 as FQGNSA. The CDR3 spans 15 residues. The CDR3 DNA is TGTGCCAGCAGCTTAGAGACAGGGTCGTTGAATGAGCAGTTCTTC. Encoded protein: CASSLETGSLNEQFF. Full variable domain (rest looked up from reference TRBV7-2 and TRBJ2-1): GAGVSQSPSNKVTEKGKDVELRCDPISGHTALYWYRQSLGQGLEFLIYFQGNSAPDKSGLPSDRFSAERTGGSVSTLTIQRTQQEDSAVYLCASSLETGSLNEQFFGPGTRLTVL.

The table lists this clone with a few counts. The genes are TRBV6-4 and TRBJ2-2; D gene uncertain. Per germline, CDR1 MRHNA and CDR2 SNTAGT. V shed 0 bases and J shed 6 bases, with 5 bases lying between them. This CDR3 contains 13 residues. The CDR3 region is CASSDSLAGELFF. CDR3 in DNA: TGTGCCAGCAGTGACTCCTTAGCCGGGGAGCTGTTTTTT.

The chain carries TRBV11-2 and TRBJ1-2; D unclear. Trimming stripped 4 bases from V and 4 bases from J, with 19 bases between. The CDR3 runs to 16 residues. CDR1 SGHAT and CDR2 FQNNGV come from the germline V gene. This chain's CDR3 is CASSSTRGREPYGYTF. As DNA, the CDR3 is TGTGCCAGCAGCTCGACCCGGGGAAGGGAGCCCTATGGCTACACCTTC. The variable domain in full, completed from reference TRBV11-2 and TRBJ1-2, reads EAGVAQSPRYKIIEKRQSVAFWCNPISGHATLYWYQQILGQGPKLLIQFQNNGVVDDSQLPKDRFSAERLKGVDSTLKIQPAKLEDSAVYLCASSSTRGREPYGYTFGSGTRLTVV.

The sample holds one count of this clone. In DNA, the CDR3 is TGTGCCAGTACCCATCCCACAGCAGCTAACTATGGCTACACCTTC. Translation gives CASTHPTAANYGYTF. The chain combines TRBV19 with TRBJ1-2; D uncertain. CDR1 is LNHDA and CDR2 is SQIVND in the germline V gene (reference sequence). This CDR3 contains 15 residues. With 7 bases removed from V and 0 bases from J, the gap between germline ends came to 15 bases.

The V and J genes are TRBV23-1 and TRBJ2-1; TRBD2 might be the D (5 bases). Being an ORF, TRBV23-1 has a function that is uncertain. CDR3 length: 17 residues. V was shortened by 1 base and J by 4 bases, with 17 bases between the two germline ends. CDR3 DNA sequence: TGCGCCAGCAGTCAATTTCAGAGGGAGAGAGCATACAATGAGCAGTTCTTC. It encodes CASSQFQRERAYNEQFF.

This sequence joins TRBV28 and TRBJ2-1, with 9 positions matching TRBD1. V trimming: 6 bases; J trimming: 8 bases; junction bases outside the gene matches: 14. CDR1 is MDHEN and CDR2 is SYDVKM in the germline V gene. The CDR3 runs to 16 residues. The CDR3 loop reads CASSPFRGQGSYEQFF. The CDR3 bases are TGTGCCAGCAGCCCATTCAGAGGACAGGGGTCATATGAGCAGTTCTTC.

This chain links TRBV11-3 with TRBJ2-5; possibly TRBD2 for D (7 bases). V was shortened by 3 bases and J by 5 bases, with 13 bases between the two germline ends. Germline loops: CDR1 SGHNT, CDR2 YENEEA. CDR3 size: 14 residues. This CDR3 reads CASSFGGRRETQYF. DNA of the CDR3: TGTGCCAGCAGCTTCGGGGGGCGTCGGGAGACCCAGTACTTC.

This clone was seen just once. This chain uses TRBV19 with TRBJ2-1; TRBD2 agrees at 10 bases. Trimming at V came to 7 bases and at J to 9 bases, leaving 9 bases not matched to a gene. This CDR3 has 14 residues. Germline V gene lookup returns CDR1 LNHDA and CDR2 SQIVND (reference sequence). The CDR3 DNA sequence: TGTGCCAGTAACCTGCGTCTAGCGGGGGTTGAGCAGTTCTTC. It encodes CASNLRLAGVEQFF.